This TCR beta chain stems from a study of OX40 agonist ivuxolimab in advanced cancers. Background on the study: Ivuxolimab was delivered to patients intravenously every 2 weeks at doses spanning 0.01 to 10 mg/kg.

This clone was recorded once. Repertoires were generated with immunoSEQ multiplex PCR, while TCRdb's copy carries only in-frame clones and drops some. The table lists 78,000 or so clones, 88% of them singletons, with 0.78% in the top ten. The CDR3 length is 16 residues. Germline V gene lookup returns CDR1 MGHRA and CDR2 YSYEKL. Deletions cut 1 base from V and 3 bases from J, with 16 bases between. The gene calls are TRBV4-1 and TRBJ2-7, with a weak D call TRBD1 (5 bases). The sequence came from an adult with an advanced solid tumor such as melanoma, head and neck, liver or kidney cancer. Sequenced material: CD4+ or CD8+ T cells sorted from blood, taken in a trial of the OX40 agonist ivuxolimab. DNA of the CDR3: TGCGCCAGCAGCCAAGTTGGATCTAGGGGCGACTACGAGCAGTACTTC. The encoded protein is CASSQVGSRGDYEQYF.